The present entry profiles one TCR beta chain with its context. The antigen is undetermined. CD45RO-negative, CCR7-selected cells formed the naive CD8 fraction, which excluded terminally differentiated effector memory CD45RA+ cells. In the source study's methods: ImmunoSEQ gave junction-only sequences without quality scores, so filtering differed. The table came from immunoSEQ multiplex PCR; TCRdb's copy has only in-frame clones and leaves some out. The V and J calls and the clone size are those of that table, but D and trimming were determined from the DNA. Of millions of clones in the sample, about 92% were seen once. The data belong to a study of shared clonotypes between healthy human individuals. Study-wide background: Each donor's CD8 memory used one plate, CD8 naive two, each CD4 subset three.

V shed 3 bases, J shed 9 bases, and the junction held 6 bases outside the gene matches. The CDR3 extends over 15 amino acids. Per the germline V gene, CDR1 is SGHRS and CDR2 is YFSETQ. Whole-study results and caveats: Lower generation probabilities were found for non-shared clonotypes than for those shared by all four donors.

The sequence derives from a man aged 18 to 29 in good health. Some clones in this sample may be carry-over from other donors' samples. The V gene is TRBV5-1, the J gene TRBJ2-2, with TRBD2 matching 12 bases. Sequenced material: naive CD8+ T cells from PBMCs. The CDR3 protein is CASSYQTSGSRELFF. In DNA form, the CDR3 reads TGCGCCAGCAGCTACCAGACTAGCGGGAGCCGGGAGCTGTTTTTT.